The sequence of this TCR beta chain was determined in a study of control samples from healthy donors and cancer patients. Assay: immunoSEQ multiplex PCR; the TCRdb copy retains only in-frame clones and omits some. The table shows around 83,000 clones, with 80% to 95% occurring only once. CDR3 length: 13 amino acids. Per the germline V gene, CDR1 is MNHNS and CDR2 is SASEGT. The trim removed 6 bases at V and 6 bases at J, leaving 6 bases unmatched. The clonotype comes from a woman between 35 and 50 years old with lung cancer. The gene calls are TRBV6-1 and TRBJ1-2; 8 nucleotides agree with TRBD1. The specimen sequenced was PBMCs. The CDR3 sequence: CASSLPGQDGYTF. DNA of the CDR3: TGTGCCAGCAGCTTACCGGGACAGGATGGCTACACCTTC.